This record looks at one TCR beta chain sequence and its context. V was cut by 6 bases and J by 0 bases, with 12 bases left in between. CDR3 size: 15 residues. Germline CDR1 reads LGHNA; CDR2 reads YNFKEQ. Clones were sequenced by immunoSEQ multiplex PCR, and TCRdb holds only the in-frame ones, with some missing. The sample includes some 55,000 clones, around nine tenths of them seen just once. The sample is drawn from a study of T cell changes during pregnancy in multiple sclerosis. The rearrangement links TRBV4-2 to TRBJ2-1, with a possible D match to TRBD2 (5 bases). Material for sequencing was peripheral blood from another person, used as feeder cells. This TCR was recovered from a human donor whose cells served as feeder cells for cultures in a pregnancy study. The CDR3, as DNA: TGTGCCAGCAGTCTGAGTAGCGTCTCCTACAATGAGCAGTTCTTC. Translated: CASSLSSVSYNEQFF.